This is a list of T cell receptor beta chains from one sample in a study of blood T cell repertoires in COVID-19. Sequencing used immunoSEQ multiplex PCR; TCRdb keeps in-frame clones, though not all of them. The table shows approximately 140,000 clones, with just over 85% occurring only once. The sequencing sample was made of peripheral blood. These receptors were collected from a man between 65 and 80 years old with acute or convalescent COVID-19. Both conserved end residues are part of each CDR3. The D gene is left open where the match is weak. Some rows mark clone size as missing; the rest say once, few, many or name a class of expanded clone.

V	J	D	size	CDR3	DNA
TRBV6-2/TRBV6-3	TRBJ2-1	TRBD2	.	CASSYSIRTSSYNEQFF	TGTGCCAGCAGTTACTCCATTCGGACTAGCAGCTACAATGAGCAGTTCTTC
TRBV4-2	TRBJ2-2	.	.	CASSQDLRRGNTGELFF	TGTGCCAGCAGCCAAGATCTTCGCAGGGGGAACACCGGGGAGCTGTTTTTT
TRBV28	TRBJ1-1	.	.	CASNAALTSSEAFF	TGTGCCAGCAACGCAGCGCTAACGAGCTCTGAAGCTTTCTTT
TRBV7-6	TRBJ2-5	TRBD2	.	CASSPLTSGIMTQYF	TGTGCCAGCAGCCCCCTGACTAGCGGGATAATGACCCAGTACTTC
TRBV6-6	TRBJ1-1	.	.	CASSYTTQANTEAFF	TGTGCCAGCAGTTACACGACACAGGCGAACACTGAAGCTTTCTTT
TRBV28	TRBJ1-1	.	.	CASFNSGNTEAFF	TGTGCCAGCTTCAACAGTGGGAACACTGAAGCTTTCTTT
TRBV11-1	TRBJ1-1	TRBD1	.	CASSDGQGVRNTEAFF	TGTGCCAGCAGCGACGGACAGGGGGTGAGGAACACTGAAGCTTTCTTT
TRBV5-4	TRBJ2-2	.	once	CASSLEGRVTGELFF	TGTGCCAGCAGCTTGGAGGGCAGGGTAACCGGGGAGCTGTTTTTT
TRBV28	TRBJ1-5	.	once	CASSFQIGNQPQHF	TGTGCCAGCAGTTTTCAGATTGGCAATCAGCCCCAGCATTTT
TRBV19	TRBJ1-1	TRBD1	.	CASSRQGMGDTEAFF	TGTGCCAGTAGTAGACAGGGAATGGGAGACACTGAAGCTTTCTTT
TRBV28	TRBJ2-1	TRBD2	.	CASIGTTRLNEQFF	TGTGCCAGCATCGGGACTACCCGATTGAATGAGCAGTTCTTC
TRBV4-3	TRBJ2-1	TRBD2	.	CASSQDPQPLAGGEQFF	TGCGCCAGCAGCCAAGACCCACAGCCACTAGCGGGAGGTGAGCAGTTCTTC
TRBV24-1	TRBJ2-1	TRBD2	.	CATSDLQLAVDEQFF	TGTGCCACCAGTGATTTGCAACTAGCGGTCGATGAGCAGTTCTTC
TRBV19	TRBJ2-7	.	.	CASSTQGRGRSYEQYF	TGTGCCAGTAGTACCCAGGGGAGAGGTAGATCCTACGAGCAGTACTTC
TRBV24-1	TRBJ1-5	TRBD1	.	CATSPGDRGGQPQHF	TGTGCCACCAGCCCTGGGGACAGGGGTGGGCAGCCCCAGCATTTT
TRBV5-1	TRBJ1-1	.	.	CASSPSQRGVEAFF	TGCGCCAGCAGCCCCTCCCAGCGGGGTGTTGAAGCTTTCTTT
TRBV2	TRBJ1-2	.	.	CASSEEVQGGGYTF	TGTGCCAGCAGTGAAGAGGTACAGGGTGGCGGCTACACCTTC
TRBV2	TRBJ2-5	.	.	CASGVQETQYF	TGTGCCAGCGGAGTACAAGAGACCCAGTACTTC
TRBV19	TRBJ2-5	.	.	CASSWAGKGETQYF	TGTGCCAGTAGTTGGGCAGGGAAGGGAGAGACCCAGTACTTC
TRBV6-4	TRBJ2-3	TRBD2	medium-sized	CASSPGGSEADTQYF	TGTGCCAGCAGCCCGGGCGGGAGTGAAGCAGATACGCAGTATTTT
TRBV5-4	TRBJ2-1	TRBD2	.	CASSVQRGRNEQFF	TGTGCCAGCAGCGTCCAGCGGGGGAGAAATGAGCAGTTCTTC
TRBV28	TRBJ2-3	TRBD2	.	CASSLTASGTSTDTQYF	TGTGCCAGCAGTTTAACGGCTAGCGGGACGAGCACAGATACGCAGTATTTT
TRBV9	TRBJ2-2	TRBD1	.	CASSVVGTGDTGELFF	TGTGCCAGCAGCGTAGTTGGGACAGGGGACACCGGGGAGCTGTTTTTT
TRBV6-2/TRBV6-3	TRBJ2-1	TRBD2	.	CASSLPGTRANEQFF	TGTGCCAGCAGCCTCCCCGGGACTAGAGCCAATGAGCAGTTCTTC
TRBV14	TRBJ1-1	TRBD1	.	CASSHGGQGTEAFF	TGTGCCAGCAGCCACGGGGGACAGGGCACTGAAGCTTTCTTT
TRBV6-2/TRBV6-3	TRBJ2-3	.	.	CASSNSADTQYF	TGTGCCAGCAGTAATTCCGCAGATACGCAGTATTTT
TRBV4-1	TRBJ1-3	.	.	CASSQVDSRSGNTIYF	TGCGCCAGCAGCCAGGTGGATAGCCGCTCTGGAAACACCATATATTTT
TRBV5-4	TRBJ2-2	.	few	CASSLRVTAGTGELFF	TGTGCCAGCAGCTTGCGCGTGACTGCCGGGACCGGGGAGCTGTTTTTT
TRBV19	TRBJ1-2	.	.	CASKAGYGYTF	TGTGCCAGCAAGGCGGGCTATGGCTACACCTTC
TRBV28	TRBJ1-3	TRBD1	.	CASSYRGTFTSGNTIYF	TGTGCCAGCAGTTACAGGGGCACGTTTACCTCTGGAAACACCATATATTTT
TRBV29-1	TRBJ2-1	.	.	CSVEEGNEQFF	TGCAGCGTTGAGGAGGGCAATGAGCAGTTCTTC
TRBV24-1	TRBJ1-5	.	.	CATSDPRGQSGNQPQHF	TGTGCCACCAGTGATCCCCGCGGGCAGTCGGGCAATCAGCCCCAGCATTTT
TRBV27	TRBJ2-1	TRBD2	.	CASSPWTSGSGNEQFF	TGTGCCAGCAGTCCTTGGACTAGCGGGAGCGGCAATGAGCAGTTCTTC
TRBV20-1	TRBJ2-1	TRBD2	.	CSASRSSGRHNEQFF	TGCAGTGCTAGTCGTTCCAGCGGGAGGCACAATGAGCAGTTCTTC
TRBV5-5	TRBJ2-4	.	.	CASSLDGVAKNIQYF	TGTGCCAGCAGCTTGGACGGGGTAGCCAAAAACATTCAGTACTTC
TRBV9	TRBJ2-1	.	.	CASSVGVVGAEQFF	TGTGCCAGCAGCGTAGGAGTGGTGGGAGCTGAGCAGTTCTTC
TRBV5-1	TRBJ2-3	TRBD1	.	CASSLGDRALDTQYF	TGCGCCAGCAGCTTGGGCGACAGGGCTCTTGATACGCAGTATTTT
TRBV28	TRBJ2-7	TRBD2	.	CASSIAGEGLREQYF	TGTGCCAGCAGTATAGCGGGAGAGGGGCTGCGCGAGCAGTACTTC
TRBV7-2	TRBJ1-2	.	.	CASSQFVQGNYGYTF	TGTGCCAGCAGCCAATTCGTTCAGGGAAACTATGGCTACACCTTC
TRBV4-2	TRBJ2-2	TRBD2	.	CASSQDRSLAGGSGELFF	TGTGCCAGCAGCCAAGATCGGTCGCTAGCGGGAGGGTCCGGGGAGCTGTTTTTT
TRBV30	TRBJ1-3	TRBD1	many	CASSGGQVGGNTIYF	TGTGCCTCATCAGGGGGACAAGTTGGTGGAAACACCATATATTTT
TRBV11-1	TRBJ2-5	.	.	CASSLLTGTQETQYF	TGTGCCAGCAGCTTGTTGACAGGCACCCAAGAGACCCAGTACTTC
TRBV4-1	TRBJ2-1	TRBD2	.	CASSQEPGLAGDGSYNEQFF	TGCGCCAGCAGCCAAGAACCGGGACTAGCGGGAGACGGTTCCTACAATGAGCAGTTCTTC
TRBV28	TRBJ1-1	.	.	CASSLRQYEAFF	TGTGCCAGCAGTTTGCGACAGTATGAAGCTTTCTTT
TRBV5-1	TRBJ1-1	.	once	CASSLGKQEAFF	TGCGCCAGCAGCTTGGGAAAACAGGAAGCTTTCTTT
TRBV11-3	TRBJ1-1	.	few	CASSLGRNTEAFF	TGTGCCAGCAGCTTAGGTAGGAACACTGAAGCTTTCTTT
TRBV7-2	TRBJ2-1	.	.	CASSLLGGRNEQFF	TGTGCCAGCAGCTTACTGGGAGGTAGGAATGAGCAGTTCTTC
TRBV2	TRBJ2-7	.	.	CASRGEGYEQYF	TGTGCCAGCAGAGGTGAGGGCTACGAGCAGTACTTC
TRBV29-1	TRBJ2-7	.	.	CSVETAGLGYEQYF	TGCAGCGTTGAAACGGCGGGCTTGGGCTACGAGCAGTACTTC
TRBV10-3	TRBJ2-2	TRBD2	.	CAISSGSDTGELFF	TGTGCCATCAGTAGCGGGAGTGACACCGGGGAGCTGTTTTTT
TRBV3-1/TRBV3-2	TRBJ1-2	.	.	CASSQAAGTNYGYTF	TGTGCCAGCAGCCAAGCCGCAGGGACTAACTATGGCTACACCTTC
TRBV7-9	TRBJ2-4	TRBD1	.	CASSSRQGTKNIQYF	TGTGCCAGCAGCAGTCGACAGGGGACCAAAAACATTCAGTACTTC
TRBV5-1	TRBJ2-3	TRBD1	.	CASSFGRGQGDTQYF	TGCGCCAGCAGCTTCGGCAGGGGGCAAGGAGATACGCAGTATTTT
TRBV5-1	TRBJ2-3	.	.	CASHGQSTDTQYF	TGCGCCAGCCACGGACAAAGCACAGATACGCAGTATTTT
TRBV5-6	TRBJ2-2	TRBD1	.	CASSLPRDRDTGELFF	TGTGCCAGCAGCTTACCCCGGGACAGGGACACCGGGGAGCTGTTTTTT
TRBV6-4	TRBJ2-5	.	.	CASRGGGTGETQYF	TGTGCCAGCAGGGGTGGCGGGACGGGGGAGACCCAGTACTTC
TRBV20-1	TRBJ2-7	TRBD2	.	CSASDLAGSYEQYF	TGCAGTGCTAGTGATCTAGCGGGGAGCTACGAGCAGTACTTC